This TCR beta chain derives from a study of cytomegalovirus exposure and HLA in healthy donors (dated by TCRdb to about 2017). About the investigation overall: According to a later analysis, the roughly 130 validation repertoires were produced on the same platform as the approximately 620 repertoires of the first cohort. The aim of the study was to test whether cataloging public T cell receptors could identify signatures of past pathogen exposure. A separate validation cohort of about 110 different subjects was used in addition to the roughly 700-subject first cohort. To predict cytomegalovirus infection status, the study combined high-throughput TCR immunosequencing, statistical association of individual TCRs with disease status, and machine learning.

Trimming costs V 0 bases and J 6 bases, and their ends lie 10 bases apart. The germline V gene provides CDR1 SGHTS and CDR2 YDEGEE. The CDR3 runs 14 amino acids, cysteine and phenylalanine included. Only CDR3 DNA is held: 42 bases, read in frame from base 1. Donors formed part of the validation cohort, which comprised 120 or so subjects and was distinct from the first cohort of several hundred subjects. As for this clone: The antigen it binds to is not known. No qualities accompany the bases; no much larger clone lies one base away.

What the research found in general, with its limitations: A few of the identified cytomegalovirus-associated TCR beta chains were confirmed in vitro to be specific for cytomegalovirus antigens. While some public TCRs were present in many individuals, most TCR sequences turned up only very rarely across donors. The study gave a list of 150 to 200 TCR beta chains associated with cytomegalovirus. Subsequent analysis determined that TCRs grouped into clusters in the first cohort also showed a tendency toward co-occurrence across the roughly 120 validation repertoires, and 85% to 95% of cluster scores exceeded 0. The classifier was reported to diagnose cytomegalovirus status with high specificity and sensitivity in both the original cohort and the validation cohort. The authors suggested that the approach could potentially be extended to other disease states and immunological phenotypes. All 120 or so repertoires were used to score co-occurrence in the validation cohort in a later analysis, because that analysis had no HLA typing for the cohort.

Library creation used the immunoSEQ multiplex PCR assay. As for the original processing: A statistical classification framework was developed to diagnose cytomegalovirus status using the catalog of TCR beta chain sequences. The source is immuneACCESS, and TCRdb retained only in-frame sequences with V and J called. Part of the clones is not carried over; for the studies checked, unresolved V genes explain less than half of this, and the remainder is unexplained. The V and J calls and the clone size are those of that table, but D and trimming were determined from the DNA. The sample table contains roughly 73,000 clones; only one count was recorded for over 85% of them. The top ten clonotypes cover under 2% of the sample.

The chain joins TRBV5-8 to TRBJ2-1; the D gene is possibly TRBD1, with 6 bases matching. The specimen was PBMCs. The clonotype was recovered from a man between 18 and 29 years old in good health and CMV-seropositive. CDR3 loop: CASSLEGQLNEQFF. The sequenced DNA is TGTGCCAGCAGCTTGGAGGGACAACTCAATGAGCAGTTCTTC.